These T cell receptor beta chains were read from a single sample in a study of blood T cell repertoires in COVID-19. Measured with immunoSEQ multiplex PCR; TCRdb has only the in-frame clones, and not every one. The repertoire holds under 250,000 clones, with roughly nine tenths as singletons. Sequencing input: peripheral blood. These TCRs come from a man aged 60 to 69 who had recovered from COVID-19. CDR3s include the opening cysteine and the closing phenylalanine or tryptophan. Fields, in order: CDR3 protein, CDR3 DNA, J gene, D gene, clone size, V gene. A D gene is named only where the DNA matches it firmly. The listing skips clone size in some rows; elsewhere it reads once, few, many or a size class.

CASSLMSTGGLGNEQFF | TGTGCCAGCAGCTTAATGTCGACAGGGGGCTTAGGCAATGAGCAGTTCTTC | TRBJ2-1 | TRBD1 | . | TRBV7-3
CASSPSWGRGSTDTQYF | TGCGCCAGCAGCCCCTCCTGGGGCAGGGGATCGACAGATACGCAGTATTTT | TRBJ2-3 | . | . | TRBV4-1
CASSSPGTTYEQYF | TGTGCCAGCAGCTCCCCGGGGACTACCTACGAGCAGTACTTC | TRBJ2-7 | TRBD2 | . | TRBV3-1/TRBV3-2
CASREAGGGNEQFF | TGTGCCAGCAGGGAAGCGGGAGGAGGAAATGAGCAGTTCTTC | TRBJ2-1 | TRBD2 | . | TRBV27
CASSQVGQGYNSPLHF | TGCGCCAGCAGCCAAGTGGGACAGGGTTATAATTCACCCCTCCACTTT | TRBJ1-6 | TRBD1 | . | TRBV4-1
CASSPGLVLSGTEQFF | TGTGCCAGCTCACCGGGACTAGTTCTGTCCGGCACAGAACAGTTCTTC | TRBJ2-1 | TRBD2 | . | TRBV18
CASSQAGSYNSPLHF | TGTGCCAGCAGCCAAGCGGGCTCCTATAATTCACCCCTCCACTTT | TRBJ1-6 | . | . | TRBV3-1/TRBV3-2
CASSIEGSRDRSYEQYF | TGTGCCAGTAGTATTGAGGGTTCCCGGGACAGGTCCTACGAGCAGTACTTC | TRBJ2-7 | TRBD1 | few | TRBV19
CASSLGGRAGYEQYF | TGCGCCAGCAGCTTGGGGGGCAGGGCAGGCTACGAGCAGTACTTC | TRBJ2-7 | . | . | TRBV5-1
CASSLVVTSGGQETQYF | TGTGCCAGCAGCTTAGTCGTGACTAGCGGGGGCCAAGAGACCCAGTACTTC | TRBJ2-5 | TRBD2 | . | TRBV11-2
CAISEGQQGTDTQYF | TGTGCCATCAGTGAGGGCCAGCAGGGCACAGATACGCAGTATTTT | TRBJ2-3 | . | . | TRBV10-3
CASSEGGAYEKLFF | TGTGCCAGCAGTGAAGGGGGCGCGTATGAAAAACTGTTTTTT | TRBJ1-4 | . | . | TRBV6-1
CSGGGYRGETQYF | TGCAGCGGAGGAGGGTACAGGGGAGAGACCCAGTACTTC | TRBJ2-5 | . | . | TRBV29-1
CASSISPPANYGYTF | TGTGCCAGTAGTATCTCACCTCCCGCGAACTATGGCTACACCTTC | TRBJ1-2 | . | . | TRBV19
CASSGGQGSEIHF | TGTGCCAGCAGCGGGGGACAGGGGTCTGAAATCCACTTT | TRBJ1-6 | TRBD1 | . | TRBV9
CASSGLRDYQETQYF | TGCGCCAGCAGTGGGCTCCGGGACTACCAAGAGACCCAGTACTTC | TRBJ2-5 | . | few | TRBV10-1
CASSKDPGGVNEQFF | TGTGCCAGCAGCAAAGACCCGGGAGGGGTTAATGAGCAGTTCTTC | TRBJ2-1 | TRBD2 | . | TRBV9
CASSPRPENYGYTF | TGTGCCAGCTCACCTCGCCCCGAGAACTATGGCTACACCTTC | TRBJ1-2 | . | . | TRBV18
CASRSGGRNTGELFF | TGTGCCAGCAGGTCTGGCGGGAGGAACACCGGGGAGCTGTTTTTT | TRBJ2-2 | TRBD2 | . | TRBV28
CASSELRQGHTIYF | TGTGCCAGCAGTGAGTTGCGACAGGGCCACACCATATATTTT | TRBJ1-3 | TRBD1 | . | TRBV6-4
CASSQGLRGGEFNQPQHF | TGCGCCAGCAGCCAAGGTCTACGAGGGGGCGAATTCAATCAGCCCCAGCATTTT | TRBJ1-5 | TRBD1 | . | TRBV4-3
CASSAPGGNTGELFF | TGTGCCAGCAGTGCCCCCGGCGGAAACACCGGGGAGCTGTTTTTT | TRBJ2-2 | . | . | TRBV25-1
CASGLVGEQFF | TGTGCCAGCGGACTAGTGGGTGAGCAGTTCTTC | TRBJ2-1 | TRBD2 | few | TRBV28
CAISIAGEPYNEQFF | TGTGCCATCAGTATAGCGGGGGAACCCTACAATGAGCAGTTCTTC | TRBJ2-1 | TRBD2 | . | TRBV10-3
CASSRGGLLRETQETQYF | TGTGCCAGCAGCCGGGGCGGGCTCCTGCGGGAGACCCAAGAGACCCAGTACTTC | TRBJ2-5 | TRBD2 | . | TRBV5-4
CVPGGDSYEQYF | TGCGTGCCCGGGGGGGACTCCTACGAGCAGTACTTC | TRBJ2-7 | TRBD2 | . | TRBV10-1
CASSLGGGAFEQFF | TGTGCCAGCAGCTTAGGCGGGGGGGCCTTTGAGCAGTTCTTC | TRBJ2-1 | TRBD2 | . | TRBV7-9
CASVRQGMRHTGELFF | TGTGCCAGCGTTAGACAGGGGATGAGACACACCGGGGAGCTGTTTTTT | TRBJ2-2 | TRBD1 | once | TRBV7-2
CASSPSEDVYEQFF | TGTGCCAGCAGCCCTAGTGAAGATGTCTATGAGCAGTTCTTC | TRBJ2-1 | . | few | TRBV7-8